Following are 11 T cell receptor beta chains from one sample sequenced in a study of shared clonotypes between healthy human individuals (TCRdb year 2020). Library creation used the immunoSEQ multiplex PCR assay. TCRdb's version of the immuneACCESS table is confined to in-frame rearrangements and falls short of the full clone set. An unresolved V gene accounts for under half of the shortfall where checked; the remainder is of unknown origin. The sample table shows roughly 1,100,000 clones, and about three quarters are seen once. Together, the top ten hold 1.4% to 1.5% of the sample. The sequenced sample was memory CD4+ T cells sorted from blood. The label giving this sample's cell subset or site can be read as: CD45RA-negative fraction. These receptors all stem from a man aged 18 to 30 in good health.

Turning to this clone: Other DNA sequences in this specimen translate into the identical CDR3. The V call is TRBV4-3, the J call TRBJ1-2; D gene ambiguous. The germline V gene has CDR1 LGHNA and CDR2 YSLEER. Trimming took 0 bases from V and 2 from J, leaving 4 bases between them. The CDR3 has 13 amino acids. The CDR3 bases are TGCGCCAGCAGCCAAGATGGCAACTATGGCTACACCTTC. Encoded protein: CASSQDGNYGYTF.

The chain combines TRBV27 with TRBJ2-3; D possibly corresponds to TRBD2 (6 bases). The germline CDR1 and CDR2 sequences are MNHEY and SMNVEV (reference sequence). This CDR3 has 15 residues. V was trimmed by 2 bases and J by 2 bases, leaving 11 bases between them. CDR3 residues: CASSLRWGLTDTQYF. CDR3 nucleotide sequence: TGTGCCAGCAGTTTAAGGTGGGGACTCACAGATACGCAGTATTTT.

The chain is built from TRBV11-2 and TRBJ2-6, with D uncertain. CDR1 is SGHAT, CDR2 FQNNGV, per germline. Trimming stripped 2 bases from V and 0 bases from J, with 17 bases between. The CDR3 spans 19 residues. In nucleotides, the CDR3 is TGTGCCAGCAGCTTATATCACGATTTAAAGAACTCTGGGGCCAACGTCCTGACTTTC. It codes for CASSLYHDLKNSGANVLTF.

The rearrangement joins TRBV7-2 to TRBJ2-7; D possibly corresponds to TRBD1 (6 bases). The V and J ends lost 5 bases and 9 bases respectively, with 14 bases between them. In germline, CDR1 is SGHTA, CDR2 FQGNSA. CDR3 length: 12 residues. CDR3 region: CASSTYQGRQYF. The CDR3 region has the DNA TGTGCCAGCAGCACATACCAGGGGCGGCAGTACTTC.

The chain joins TRBV5-1 to TRBJ1-1, with TRBD1 as a possible D gene (6 bases). CDR3 length: 14 amino acids. V lost 3 bases, J lost 11 bases, and 20 bases lay in between. Germline V gene lookup returns CDR1 SGHRS and CDR2 YFSETQ. CDR3: CASSSGGDRWRAFF. The CDR3 DNA reads as TGCGCCAGCAGCTCGGGCGGTGACAGGTGGCGGGCTTTCTTT.

The chain recombines TRBV7-6 with TRBJ2-1; 9 bases are a match to TRBD2. Germline CDR1 SGHVS, CDR2 FNYEAQ. The CDR3 sequence is 15 residues long. V shed 4 bases and J 6 bases; nucleotides not matched to a gene: 7. The CDR3 DNA is TGTGCCAGCAGCTCTCTTAGCGGGAGTTTCAATGAGCAGTTCTTC. This gives the protein CASSSLSGSFNEQFF.

This rearrangement joins TRBV19 to TRBJ1-2, with D unresolved. The CDR3 loop spans 15 amino acids. Germline V gene sequence: CDR1 LNHDA, CDR2 SQIVND (reference sequence). Between the trimmed V and J ends, which lost 4 bases and 2 bases, there was a span of 14 bases. The CDR3 DNA follows: TGTGCCAGTAGTAAACAAGACGCGGCAAACTATGGCTACACCTTC. Residues: CASSKQDAANYGYTF. The full variable domain, rest sourced from reference TRBV19 and TRBJ1-2, is DGGITQSPKYLFRKEGQNVTLSCEQNLNHDAMYWYRQDPGQGLRLIYYSQIVNDFQKGDIAEGYSVSREKKESFPLTVTSAQKNPTAFYLCASSKQDAANYGYTFGSGTRLTVV.

V usage is TRBV6-5 and J usage is TRBJ1-3; D gene uncertain. V shed 6 bases and J shed 4 bases, with 4 bases lying between them. This CDR3 is built from 11 residues. Looked up from germline, CDR1 is MNHEY and CDR2 is SVGAGI. The CDR3 loop reads CASSRGNTIYF. The CDR3 DNA follows: TGTGCCAGCAGCCGGGGAAACACCATATATTTT.

The chain joins TRBV19 to TRBJ2-4; 8 bases line up with TRBD2. J was trimmed by 3 bases and V by 4 bases; bases with no gene match: 2. CDR1 is LNHDA, CDR2 SQIVND, per germline (reference sequence). The CDR3 length is 14 residues. DNA of the CDR3: TGTGCCAGTAGTAAGCGGGAGTACAAAAACATTCAGTACTTC. As protein: CASSKREYKNIQYF.

Ten or more counts support this clone. For the CDR3, the DNA is TGTGCCACCCTTCAGGGGGTAATAAGCTACGAGCAGTACTTC. Its protein is CATLQGVISYEQYF. V gene TRBV2 combines with J gene TRBJ2-7, with 7 bases aligning to TRBD1. This CDR3 is 14 amino acids long. Per the germline V gene, CDR1 is SNHLY and CDR2 is FYNNEI. The V gene end was trimmed by 10 bases and the J gene end by 3 bases; junction bases not matched to a gene: 12. The full variable domain, rest sourced from reference TRBV2 and TRBJ2-7, is EPEVTQTPSHQVTQMGQEVILRCVPISNHLYFYWYRQILGQKVEFLVSFYNNEISEKSEIFDDQFSVERPDGSNFTLKIRSTKLEDSAMYFCATLQGVISYEQYFGPGTRLTVT.

The table lists this clone with a count of one. The chain is built from TRBV5-4 and TRBJ2-4, with 12 positions matching TRBD2. Per the germline V gene, CDR1 is SGHNT and CDR2 is YYREEE (reference sequence). The CDR3 is 19 amino acids. Trimming at V came to 0 bases and at J to 2 bases, leaving 9 bases not matched to a gene. CDR3 loop: CASSLAGPSGGASKNIQYF. The DNA of the CDR3 is TGTGCCAGCAGCTTGGCCGGGCCTAGCGGGGGGGCGTCCAAAAACATTCAGTACTTC.